Below, 32 T cell receptor beta chains from the same sample are listed, as sequenced in a study of Graves' ophthalmopathy and Graves' hyperthyroidism. Researchers took RNA transcripts and amplified TCR beta CDR3 regions from them. First-round RT-PCR used HTBI primers; second-round multiplex PCR followed. A single record per CDR3 protein comes from TCRdb applying MiXCR to the multiplex PCR reads. The sample carries about 480,000 distinct CDR3 sequences, around 14% recorded once. The source material was blood. These receptor sequences come from a woman in her 30s with Graves' ophthalmopathy.

This clonotype has a count of ten or more. This chain joins TRBV28 and TRBJ1-2; no clear D. CDR3 size: 14 residues. Looked up from germline, CDR1 is MDHEN and CDR2 is SYDVKM. Deletions cut 3 bases from V and 2 bases from J, with 10 bases between. Here the CDR3 reads CASSFAKKNYGYTF. Written as DNA, the CDR3 is TGTGCCAGCAGTTTTGCCAAAAAAAACTATGGCTACACCTTC.

This chain uses TRBV11-3 with TRBJ1-2, with D unclear. This CDR3 comprises 14 residues. Germline CDR1 and CDR2: SGHNT and YENEEA. V lost 5 bases and J lost 0, with 10 bases in between. The CDR3 loop reads CASSPLPSNYGYTF. The CDR3 DNA sequence: TGTGCCAGCAGCCCCCTTCCGTCTAACTATGGCTACACCTTC. The whole variable domain, remainder taken from reference TRBV11-3 and TRBJ1-2, is EAGVVQSPRYKIIEKKQPVAFWCNPISGHNTLYWYLQNLGQGPELLIRYENEEAVDDSQLPKDRFSAERLKGVDSTLKIQPAELGDSAVYLCASSPLPSNYGYTFGSGTRLTVV.

Many counts were recorded for this clonotype. The rearrangement links TRBV20-1 to TRBJ2-7; D uncertain. CDR1 DFQATT and CDR2 SNEGSKA come from the germline V gene (reference sequence). This CDR3 has 17 amino acids. The V end was cut by 0 bases, the J end by 4 bases, with 22 bases between. The CDR3 loop is CSARDSGNYQPYYEQYF. As DNA, the CDR3 is TGCAGTGCTAGAGATTCGGGCAACTACCAGCCATATTACGAGCAGTACTTC.

The gene calls are TRBV6-5 and TRBJ1-5, with a weak D call TRBD1 (5 bases). There are 13 residues in the CDR3. Germline-derived CDR1 and CDR2 are MNHEY and SVGAGI. V lost 8 bases and J lost 3, with 11 bases in between. This chain's CDR3 is CASGGSINQPQHF. CDR3 nucleotides: TGTGCCAGCGGGGGAAGCATCAATCAGCCCCAGCATTTT.

This clonotype was seen repeatedly, ten times or more. This rearrangement joins TRBV6-2 or TRBV6-3 to TRBJ2-5, with 7 bases matching TRBD2. V lost 6 bases and J lost 2; bases outside the gene matches: 6. The CDR3 runs 14 residues. Per germline, CDR1 MNHEY and CDR2 SVGEGT. The CDR3 loop is CASRVAGVQETQYF. The CDR3 nucleotides are TGTGCCAGCAGGGTCGCGGGGGTACAAGAGACCCAGTACTTC.

This clonotype was detected only a few times. The chain uses TRBV28 and TRBJ1-5, with 7 bases fitting TRBD1. J was trimmed by 2 bases and V by 3 bases; bases with no gene match: 7. This CDR3 comprises 16 residues. Germline V lookup: CDR1 MDHEN, CDR2 SYDVKM. This chain's CDR3 is CASSFPGQFGNQPQHF. The CDR3 bases are TGTGCCAGCAGTTTCCCGGGACAGTTCGGCAATCAGCCCCAGCATTTT.

Many counts were recorded for this clonotype. The chain is built from TRBV30 and TRBJ1-5; D is undetermined. Germline lookup yields CDR1 GTSNPN and CDR2 SVGIG (reference sequence). The CDR3 covers 13 residues. The V end lost 0 bases, the J end lost 4 bases, and 7 bases lay between the germline ends. This CDR3 reads CAWSVDLNQPQHF. The CDR3 DNA follows: TGTGCCTGGAGTGTTGACCTGAATCAGCCCCAGCATTTT.

V is TRBV3-1 and J is TRBJ2-5; no firm D call. V lost 0 bases, J lost 2 bases, and 7 bases lay in between. The CDR3 extends over 14 amino acids. In germline, CDR1 is LGHDT, CDR2 YNNKEL (reference sequence). The CDR3 here is CASSQEAWQETQYF. CDR3 in DNA: TGTGCCAGCAGCCAAGAAGCCTGGCAAGAGACCCAGTACTTC.

Ten or more counts support this clonotype. The gene calls are TRBV6-5 and TRBJ1-2, with D unclear. Germline CDR1 reads MNHEY; CDR2 reads SVGAGI. The CDR3 loop spans 13 amino acids. Trimming took off 4 bases at V and 4 bases at J, with 10 bases between the two ends. The CDR3 loop is CASSSQRIYGYTF. As DNA, the CDR3 is TGTGCCAGCAGTTCTCAGCGCATCTATGGCTACACCTTC.

This clonotype was detected ten times or more. This chain uses TRBV20-1 with TRBJ2-5; perhaps D is TRBD1 or TRBD2 (6 bases each). The CDR3 runs to 14 residues. Germline values: CDR1 DFQATT, CDR2 SNEGSKA (reference sequence). Trimming removed 3 bases at V and 1 base at J, with 12 bases between. The CDR3 bases are TGCAGTGCTAGGAGGGGGGCAGTCCAAGAGACCCAGTACTTC. This translates into CSARRGAVQETQYF.

This clonotype showed up many times. The chain couples TRBV20-1 to TRBJ1-6; maybe TRBD1 (6 bases). Trimming removed 5 bases from V and 8 bases from J, with 19 bases in between. Germline CDR1 DFQATT, CDR2 SNEGSKA (reference sequence). CDR3 size: 15 residues. The CDR3 coding sequence is TGCAGTGCTCGCGAGCCGGGACAAGTCGATTCACCCCTCCACTTT. It is translated as CSAREPGQVDSPLHF.

Note on this clonotype: A junction boundary mismatches the germline segment, possibly from a read error. This sequence joins TRBV25-1 and TRBJ1-1; D perhaps matches TRBD1 (5 bases). The CDR3 covers 16 residues. Germline V CDR1 and CDR2: MGHDK, SYGVNS. This CDR3 is CASSADWGGMNTEAFF. CDR3 bases: TGTGCCAGCAGTGCCGATTGGGGGGGGATGAACACCGAAGCTTTCTTT.

Remarks on this clonotype: A much bigger clone sits one base away, suggesting this may be a read error. The chain has TRBV5-1 and TRBJ1-1, with D perhaps TRBD1 (6 bases). The CDR3 contains 16 residues. Per the germline V gene, CDR1 is SGHRS and CDR2 is YFSETQ. CDR3 sequence reads: CVSSIQGGLLDTEAFF. As DNA, the CDR3 is TGCGTCAGCAGCATACAGGGCGGTCTTTTGGACACTGAAGCTTTCTTT.

This clonotype was seen a few times. This chain uses TRBV11-2 with TRBJ1-2, with D possibly matching TRBD1 (5 bases). The CDR3 consists of 15 residues. The germline V and J ends were trimmed by 0 bases and 4 bases, with 12 bases remaining between them. The germline V gene encodes CDR1 SGHAT and CDR2 FQNNGV. CDR3 region: CASSLELGQGYGYTF. The CDR3 nucleotides are TGTGCCAGCAGCTTAGAGTTGGGGCAGGGCTATGGCTACACCTTC.

Worth noting for this clonotype: Since a much larger clone is just one base distant, this may be a read error. This chain uses TRBV28 with TRBJ1-5, with a possible D match to TRBD1 (5 bases). This CDR3 has 16 residues. Germline values: CDR1 MDHEN, CDR2 SYDVKM. CDR3 amino acids: CASRPSRAGFSQPEHF. CDR3 DNA: TGTGCCAGCAGGCCGTCACGGGCAGGGTTTTCTCAGCCCGAGCATTTT.

This clonotype was observed at least ten times. This chain uses TRBV12-3 or TRBV12-4 with TRBJ2-7; perhaps TRBD2 as D (7 bases). The CDR3 loop spans 15 amino acids. With 5 bases removed from V and 3 bases from J, the gap between germline ends came to 17 bases. CDR3 protein: CASSLRGATYYEQYF. CDR3 DNA sequence: TGTGCCAGCAGTCTTCGGGGGGCAACCTACTACGAGCAGTACTTC.

This clonotype was seen only a few times. The J gene is TRBJ1-1, the V gene TRBV19; no reliable D call. The CDR3 has 12 residues. With 7 bases removed from V and 4 bases from J, the gap between germline ends came to 10 bases. CDR1 and CDR2 from the germline V gene are LNHDA and SQIVND (reference sequence). The CDR3, as DNA: TGTGCCAGTATTTCGGTTACCACTGAAGCTTTCTTT. This translates into CASISVTTEAFF.

Ten or more counts support this clonotype. The chain is built from TRBV30 and TRBJ1-2; possibly TRBD1 for D (6 bases). The CDR3 length is 12 residues. Germline-derived CDR1 and CDR2 are GTSNPN and SVGIG (reference sequence). V lost 5 bases and J lost 4, with 11 bases in between. The CDR3 bases are TGTGCCTGGGACCGGGACATCTATGGCTACACCTTC. Protein sequence: CAWDRDIYGYTF.

This clonotype has ten or more counts. The chain is built from TRBV5-1 and TRBJ2-7; 7 nucleotides line up with TRBD2. CDR3 length: 15 residues. V was clipped by 0 bases and J by 0 bases; unmatched bases: 3. Germline V gene sequence: CDR1 SGHRS, CDR2 YFSETQ. CDR3 nucleotides: TGCGCCAGCAGCTTGGTTAGCGGGCCCTCCTACGAGCAGTACTTC. It encodes CASSLVSGPSYEQYF.

This clonotype was observed at least ten times. V and J are TRBV25-1 and TRBJ1-1; D remains ambiguous. Germline CDR1 is MGHDK and CDR2 is SYGVNS. The CDR3 covers 12 residues. V lost 4 bases and J 4 bases, leaving 7 bases between the germline ends. This CDR3 reads CASSGLGTEAFF. The CDR3 nucleotides read TGTGCCAGCAGTGGGTTGGGCACTGAAGCTTTCTTT.

At least ten counts were recorded for this clonotype. The rearrangement joins TRBV28 to TRBJ2-7; 7 positions agree with TRBD2. After removal of 7 bases from V and 4 bases from J, the junction contained 10 bases not matched to a gene. The length of the CDR3 is 14 residues. Germline V gene data show CDR1 as MDHEN and CDR2 as SYDVKM. CDR3 bases: TGTGCCAGCACGCCCGGGGGGATTGGTTACGAGCAGTACTTC. Translated, it gives CASTPGGIGYEQYF.

This clonotype was counted ten times or more. This chain uses TRBV4-1 with TRBJ1-2; no reliable D call. Germline V gene lookup returns CDR1 MGHRA and CDR2 YSYEKL. V gave up 0 bases and J gave up 5 bases, with 13 bases separating them. This CDR3 has 15 amino acids. The CDR3 here is CASSQETYSQYGYTF. The DNA for the CDR3 is TGCGCCAGCAGCCAAGAGACGTACAGTCAGTATGGCTACACCTTC.

This clonotype has a count of ten or more. The CDR3 region has the DNA TGTGCCAGCAGCTTAGGGGGGGCGCGTAATTCACCCCTCCACTTT. It translates to CASSLGGARNSPLHF. This rearrangement joins TRBV7-9 to TRBJ1-6; tentatively, D is TRBD1 (6 bases). Germline lookup yields CDR1 SEHNR and CDR2 FQNEAQ (reference sequence). This CDR3 comprises 15 residues. The V end lost 1 base, the J end lost 6 bases, and 10 bases lay between the germline ends.

This clonotype appeared many times. V gene TRBV29-1 combines with J gene TRBJ2-7; TRBD1 aligns across 10 bases. After removal of 7 bases from V and 2 bases from J, the junction contained 2 bases not matched to a gene. This CDR3 region has 12 residues. Per the germline V gene, CDR1 is SQVTM and CDR2 is ANQGSEA. DNA for the CDR3: TGCAGCGCCGGGACAGGGGCCTACGAGCAGTACTTC. Amino acids: CSAGTGAYEQYF.

This clonotype occurred many times. The chain links TRBV11-3 to TRBJ2-5, with TRBD1 identical over 8 bases. CDR1 and CDR2 (germline): SGHNT, YENEEA. V lost 0 bases to trimming and J lost 5 bases; unmatched junction nucleotides: 8. This CDR3 contains 16 residues. The CDR3 region has the DNA TGTGCCAGCAGCTTAGAGCGCAGGGGGCGCGCGGAGACCCAGTACTTC. Protein: CASSLERRGRAETQYF.

This clonotype appeared many times. This chain links TRBV30 with TRBJ1-6, with unresolved D. Trimming took 3 bases from V and 10 from J, leaving 13 bases between them. Looked up from germline, CDR1 is GTSNPN and CDR2 is SVGIG (reference sequence). The CDR3 is 13 amino acids. CDR3 nucleotide sequence: TGTGCCTGGAGACTTATTGAGGGATCACCCCTCCACTTT. It encodes CAWRLIEGSPLHF.

This clonotype occurred once. This chain joins TRBV6-1 and TRBJ1-2; perhaps TRBD1 as D (5 bases). The CDR3 has 12 residues. Looked up from germline, CDR1 is MNHNS and CDR2 is SASEGT. Trimming shortened V by 3 bases and J by 8 bases, and 10 bases separated the two germline ends. DNA for the CDR3: TGTGCCAGCAGTGACGCAGGGATAGGCTACACCTTC. As protein: CASSDAGIGYTF.

The J gene is TRBJ1-2, the V gene TRBV28; 8 nucleotides match TRBD1. J gave up 8 bases and V 5 bases, and 10 bases lay outside the gene matches. The CDR3 has 14 residues. Germline lookup yields CDR1 MDHEN and CDR2 SYDVKM. In DNA, the CDR3 is TGTGCCAGCAGTACATTGGACAGGGTGAGGGGCTACACCTTC. It yields the protein CASSTLDRVRGYTF.

This clonotype showed up many times. This rearrangement joins TRBV6-1 to TRBJ2-7; no clear D gene. From germline, CDR1 is MNHNS and CDR2 SASEGT. V shed 7 bases and J shed 2 bases, with 12 bases lying between them. This CDR3 spans 13 amino acids. CDR3 loop: CASTALGTYEQYF. The CDR3 nucleotides read TGTGCCAGCACCGCGCTGGGAACCTACGAGCAGTACTTC.

V usage is TRBV18 and J usage is TRBJ2-7; either TRBD1 or TRBD2 may fit D (5 bases each). Germline CDR1 and CDR2: KGHSH and LQKENI. The CDR3 sequence is 14 residues long. V was pared by 3 bases and J by 2 bases, with 11 bases between. The CDR3 bases are TGTGCCAGCTCACCGGGGGTGGTCACCTACGAGCAGTACTTC. It specifies CASSPGVVTYEQYF.

This clonotype came up many times. V is TRBV28 and J is TRBJ2-7; 8 nucleotides align to TRBD2. V lost 5 bases, J lost 2 bases, and 11 bases stayed unmatched. The CDR3 has 16 amino acids. CDR1 is MDHEN and CDR2 is SYDVKM in the germline V gene. CDR3 coding DNA: TGTGCCAGCAGTCCACTCGGGGGGGCCAGGGCCTACGAGCAGTACTTC. It yields the protein CASSPLGGARAYEQYF.

This clonotype was recorded at least ten times. The V and J genes are TRBV27 and TRBJ2-7; D perhaps matches TRBD1 (6 bases). Germline V gene lookup returns CDR1 MNHEY and CDR2 SMNVEV (reference sequence). Trimming removed 5 bases from V and 3 bases from J, with 11 bases in between. This CDR3 spans 13 amino acids. The CDR3 loop is CASSEGQLYEQYF. The CDR3 coding sequence is TGTGCCAGCAGTGAGGGACAACTCTACGAGCAGTACTTC.